These 31 T cell receptor beta chains were sequenced from one sample in a study of T cells in Graves' hyperthyroidism and ophthalmopathy (dated by TCRdb to the late 2010s). Receptor amplification or capture employed multiplex PCR. For sequencing, an Illumina HiSeq 2000 was employed. Amplification of TCR beta CDR3 regions was carried out from RNA transcripts. The first round of RT-PCR for the TCR CDR3 was performed with the HTBI primer set and the Qiagen OneStep RT-PCR kit. TCRdb reanalyzed the raw reads on its own, using fastp at Q25 for trimming and MiXCR for clone calling, and kept in-frame beta chains. Entries are consolidated by CDR3 protein sequence, retaining the most common genes and DNA. The sample table contains 550,000 to 850,000 distinct CDR3 sequences; only one count was recorded for around 20% of them. The ten largest clones represent 16% of the sample. Specimen: blood. The receptors were sampled from a woman aged 50 to 60 with Graves' hyperthyroidism that later progressed to Graves' ophthalmopathy.

In its sample, this clonotype was seen a few times. The chain recombines TRBV5-1 with TRBJ2-2, with 11 bases lining up with TRBD2. CDR1 is SGHRS, CDR2 YFSETQ, per germline. Losses at the gene ends were 6 bases for V and 7 bases for J; bases not matched to a gene: 17. The CDR3 runs 18 residues. The CDR3 DNA reads TGCGCCAGCACCCCTGGGCCGGGACTAGCGGCGATTGGCGGGGAGCTGTTTTTT. Protein: CASTPGPGLAAIGGELFF.

This clonotype was observed a few times. The chain links TRBV6-1 to TRBJ1-5; D is ambiguous. The CDR3 is made up of 15 amino acids. The V gene lost 7 bases and the J gene lost 1 base, with 14 bases spanning the gap. Germline-derived CDR1 and CDR2 are MNHNS and SASEGT. CDR3 amino acids: CASTLYLGSNQPQHF. The CDR3 nucleotides read TGTGCCAGCACCCTATATTTGGGAAGCAATCAGCCCCAGCATTTT.

The chain recombines TRBV6-2 or TRBV6-3 with TRBJ1-3; no reliable D call. V shed 3 bases and J shed 1 base, with 7 bases lying between them. CDR1 is MNHEY and CDR2 is SVGEGT in the germline V gene. CDR3 length: 14 residues. Here the CDR3 reads CASSYGRSGNTIYF. Written as DNA, the CDR3 is TGTGCCAGCAGTTATGGCCGGTCTGGAAACACCATATATTTT.

This clonotype has at least ten counts. CDR3 sequence (DNA): TGTGCCAGCAGCCCCCGGGACAGGGAGGGCACTGAAGCTTTCTTT. It is translated as CASSPRDREGTEAFF. The V gene is TRBV3-1, the J gene TRBJ1-1; 9 bases fit TRBD1. Germline loops: CDR1 LGHDT, CDR2 YNNKEL (reference sequence). The trim removed 4 bases at V and 4 bases at J, leaving 7 bases unmatched. The CDR3 spans 15 residues. Drawing the rest from reference TRBV3-1 and TRBJ1-1, the complete variable domain is DTAVSQTPKYLVTQMGNDKSIKCEQNLGHDTMYWYKQDSKKFLKIMFSYNNKELIINETVPNRFSPKSPDKAHLNLHINSLELGDSAVYFCASSPRDREGTEAFFGQGTRLTVV.

This clonotype was seen at least ten times. The chain combines TRBV5-1 with TRBJ2-2, with TRBD2 identical over 10 bases. Germline lookup yields CDR1 SGHRS and CDR2 YFSETQ. The J segment lost 0 bases and the V segment lost 4 bases, leaving 6 bases of the junction unmatched. This CDR3 is 17 amino acids long. The CDR3, as DNA: TGCGCCAGCAGCCCGATGGGGACTAGCGCGAACACCGGGGAGCTGTTTTTT. This sequence encodes CASSPMGTSANTGELFF.

This clonotype has ten or more counts. The chain has TRBV3-1 and TRBJ2-1; no clear D gene. This CDR3 spans 17 amino acids. V lost 0 bases to trimming and J lost 2 bases, with 14 bases between them. Germline CDR1 LGHDT, CDR2 YNNKEL (reference sequence). In DNA, the CDR3 is TGTGCCAGCAGCCAAGATCTGAGCGAAGGTCCCTACAATGAGCAGTTCTTC. It specifies CASSQDLSEGPYNEQFF.

This clonotype was recorded many times. The chain combines TRBV3-1 with TRBJ2-1; TRBD1 aligns across 9 bases. The germline V gene encodes CDR1 LGHDT and CDR2 YNNKEL (reference sequence). The V gene end was trimmed by 6 bases and the J gene end by 8 bases; junction bases not matched to a gene: 11. The CDR3 consists of 15 residues. The chain's CDR3 is CASSLGQGFTDEQFF. The CDR3 coding sequence is TGTGCCAGCAGTCTCGGACAGGGGTTCACGGATGAGCAGTTCTTC.

This clonotype showed up many times. The chain has TRBV18 and TRBJ2-4; a weak D match, TRBD2 (5 bases). V was trimmed by 2 bases and J by 6 bases, leaving 14 bases between them. This CDR3 is 15 amino acids long. From germline, CDR1 is KGHSH and CDR2 LQKENI. The CDR3: CASSPLPGSGNIQYF. The DNA of the CDR3 is TGTGCCAGCTCACCATTACCGGGGTCAGGAAACATTCAGTACTTC.

The chain is built from TRBV12-5 and TRBJ2-7, with D perhaps TRBD1 or TRBD2 (7 bases each). This CDR3 has 17 residues. Germline CDR1 is LGHNT and CDR2 is FRNRAP. V was cut by 0 bases and J by 3 bases, with 18 bases left in between. The DNA of the CDR3 is TGTGCTAGTGGTTTGGTACCCGGAGCAGGGGGGGTCTACGAGCAGTACTTC. Translation: CASGLVPGAGGVYEQYF.

This clonotype was seen a handful of times. The genes are TRBV2 and TRBJ1-5; D is undetermined. Germline CDR1 and CDR2: SNHLY and FYNNEI. Trimming took off 6 bases at V and 7 bases at J, with 13 bases between the two ends. This CDR3 is built from 13 residues. This CDR3 is CASRPEMGQPQHF. The CDR3 nucleotides read TGTGCCAGCAGACCCGAGATGGGGCAGCCCCAGCATTTT.

The count of this clonotype is one. The junction departs from the called germline gene at one end, perhaps through a read error. The chain carries TRBV7-9 and TRBJ2-1, with TRBD2 identical over 11 bases. The V gene's germline CDR1 is SEHNR and CDR2 FQNEAQ (reference sequence). The CDR3 is made up of 15 amino acids. In DNA form, the CDR3 reads TGTGCTAGCAGCCACGGACTAGCGGGCAACAATGAGCAGTTCTTC. Protein product: CASSHGLAGNNEQFF. Complete variable domain (other parts from reference TRBV7-9 and TRBJ2-1): DTGVSQNPRHKITKRGQNVTFRCDPISEHNRLYWYRQTLGQGPEFLTYFQNEAQLEKSRLLSDRFSAERPKGSFSTLEIQRTEQGDSAMYLCASSHGLAGNNEQFFGPGTRLTVL.

The chain is built from TRBV5-5 and TRBJ1-2; D not certain. The CDR3 loop spans 14 amino acids. CDR1 is SGHKS, CDR2 YYEKEE, per germline (reference sequence). Trimming pared 4 bases from V and 4 bases from J, leaving 14 bases between. The CDR3 sequence: CASSLDSGVYGYTF. The CDR3 nucleotides are TGTGCCAGCAGCCTGGACTCCGGAGTCTATGGCTACACCTTC.

This clonotype was recorded a few times. V and J are TRBV29-1 and TRBJ2-3; D tentatively fits TRBD1 or TRBD2 (5 bases each). The CDR3 spans 12 residues. Trimming cost V 6 bases and J 0 bases, with 7 bases left between them. Germline V gene sequence: CDR1 SQVTM, CDR2 ANQGSEA. The CDR3 here is CSVGDSTDTQYF. CDR3 bases: TGCAGCGTGGGGGACAGCACAGATACGCAGTATTTT.

This clonotype was seen repeatedly, ten times or more. V gene TRBV7-9 combines with J gene TRBJ2-5; D is undetermined. The CDR3 loop spans 14 amino acids. The germline V gene has CDR1 SEHNR and CDR2 FQNEAQ (reference sequence). Trimming pared 1 base from V and 5 bases from J, leaving 11 bases between. The CDR3 here is CASSLEAGVETQYF. CDR3 bases: TGTGCCAGCAGCTTAGAAGCTGGCGTGGAGACCCAGTACTTC.

In its sample, this clonotype was seen a few times. The CDR3 region is CASSKGGYEQYF. Written as DNA, the CDR3 is TGTGCCAGCAGCAAAGGGGGCTACGAGCAGTACTTC. The V call is TRBV7-9, the J call TRBJ2-7; tentatively, D is TRBD1 (6 bases). V was shortened by 5 bases and J by 3 bases, with 8 bases between the two germline ends. Germline-derived CDR1 and CDR2 are SEHNR and FQNEAQ (reference sequence). The CDR3 contains 12 residues. Full variable domain (rest looked up from reference TRBV7-9 and TRBJ2-7): DTGVSQNPRHKITKRGQNVTFRCDPISEHNRLYWYRQTLGQGPEFLTYFQNEAQLEKSRLLSDRFSAERPKGSFSTLEIQRTEQGDSAMYLCASSKGGYEQYFGPGTRLTVT.

This clonotype was recorded a few times. CDR3 loop: CASSPWTSGDNEQFF. The DNA of the CDR3 is TGTGCCAGCAGCCCTTGGACTAGCGGGGACAATGAGCAGTTCTTC. V gene TRBV5-8 combines with J gene TRBJ2-1, with 12 nucleotides matching TRBD2. The length of the CDR3 is 15 residues. Germline V gene lookup returns CDR1 SGHTS and CDR2 YDEGEE. Trimming took 4 bases from V and 5 from J; bases not matched to a gene: 4.

This clonotype was detected only a few times. The chain recombines TRBV5-1 with TRBJ2-3; a weak D match, TRBD2 (6 bases). Trimming shortened V by 4 bases and J by 2 bases, and 14 bases separated the two germline ends. This CDR3 is 15 amino acids long. CDR1 and CDR2 from the germline V gene are SGHRS and YFSETQ. The CDR3 bases are TGCGCCAGCAGCCCTGGGGACTTACTCACAGATACGCAGTATTTT. The encoded protein is CASSPGDLLTDTQYF. Supplemented by reference TRBV5-1 and TRBJ2-3, the full variable domain reads KAGVTQTPRYLIKTRGQQVTLSCSPISGHRSVSWYQQTPGQGLQFLFEYFSETQRNKGNFPGRFSGRQFSNSRSEMNVSTLELGDSALYLCASSPGDLLTDTQYFGPGTRLTVL.

J is TRBJ2-3 and V is TRBV6-2 or TRBV6-3; 7 nucleotides match TRBD1. The germline V gene has CDR1 MNHEY and CDR2 SVGEGT. CDR3 length equals 17 residues. J lost 4 bases, V lost 0 bases, and 10 bases had no gene match. DNA for the CDR3: TGTGCCAGCAGTTACTCGTCCTTACAGGGGTATGCAGATACGCAGTATTTT. It is translated as CASSYSSLQGYADTQYF.

This rearrangement joins TRBV6-4 to TRBJ2-2; the D is unclear. The germline gives CDR1 MRHNA, CDR2 SNTAGT. The CDR3 contains 13 residues. The V and J ends lost 2 bases and 3 bases respectively, with 4 bases between them. CDR3 DNA sequence: TGTGCCAGCAGTGACAGGGACACCGGGGAGCTGTTTTTT. It is translated as CASSDRDTGELFF.

This clonotype was found many times. The chain is built from TRBV30 and TRBJ1-1, with TRBD1 as a possible D gene (6 bases). There are 13 residues in the CDR3. Trimming removed 4 bases from V and 2 bases from J, with 11 bases in between. Germline loops: CDR1 GTSNPN, CDR2 SVGIG (reference sequence). This CDR3 is CAWKRQVNTEAFF. The CDR3 DNA reads TGTGCCTGGAAAAGACAGGTTAACACTGAAGCTTTCTTT.

This sequence joins TRBV20-1 and TRBJ1-2; the match to TRBD1 covers 9 bases. This CDR3 comprises 14 residues. Losses at the gene ends were 5 bases for V and 6 bases for J; bases not matched to a gene: 10. Germline assignment: CDR1 DFQATT and CDR2 SNEGSKA (reference sequence). Here the CDR3 DNA reads TGCAGTGCTGGGCCGGGACAGGGCGTGGATGGCTACACCTTC. Translated, it gives CSAGPGQGVDGYTF.

The V call is TRBV19, the J call TRBJ1-2; 8 bases map to TRBD1. The trim removed 1 base at V and 7 bases at J, leaving 5 bases unmatched. This CDR3 is built from 14 residues. The germline V gene encodes CDR1 LNHDA and CDR2 SQIVND (reference sequence). The CDR3 reads CASSIGRGPGGYTF. CDR3 nucleotides: TGTGCCAGTAGTATAGGCAGGGGGCCTGGTGGCTACACCTTC.

The chain has TRBV9 and TRBJ2-1, with 7 bases fitting TRBD1. V lost 0 bases and J lost 10; bases outside the gene matches: 1. In germline, CDR1 is SGDLS, CDR2 YYNGEE. This CDR3 comprises 12 residues. Here the CDR3 reads CASSVVGGEQFF. CDR3 DNA: TGTGCCAGCAGCGTAGTAGGGGGCGAGCAGTTCTTC.

This clonotype occurred many times. This sequence joins TRBV6-2 or TRBV6-3 and TRBJ2-3, with TRBD2 identical over 9 bases. Germline CDR1 and CDR2: MNHEY and SVGEGT. V lost 1 base, J lost 1 base, and 9 bases stayed unmatched. The CDR3 consists of 18 residues. The DNA for the CDR3 is TGTGCCAGCAGTTACTTCTTCGCTAGCGGGGTGGGCACAGATACGCAGTATTTT. Translated: CASSYFFASGVGTDTQYF.

The CDR3: CASSALLAGEETQYF. The CDR3 DNA sequence: TGTGCCAGCAGTGCCCTACTAGCGGGGGAAGAGACCCAGTACTTC. V is TRBV2 and J is TRBJ2-5; 11 positions agree with TRBD2. Germline CDR1 is SNHLY and CDR2 is FYNNEI. The CDR3 length is 15 residues. Trimming at V came to 4 bases and at J to 3 bases, leaving 4 bases not matched to a gene.

This clonotype was recorded at least ten times. At one boundary the junction diverges from the germline segment, which might be a read error. This sequence joins TRBV7-7 and TRBJ2-1, with D possibly being TRBD1 (6 bases). Germline values: CDR1 SSHAT, CDR2 FNYEAQ (reference sequence). The CDR3 covers 16 residues. This chain's CDR3 is CASSRFTGIGYNEQFF. In DNA form, the CDR3 reads TGTGCTAGCAGCCGTTTTACAGGGATTGGGTACAATGAGCAGTTCTTC.

This clonotype was seen repeatedly, ten times or more. This chain connects TRBV7-9 to TRBJ2-5, with D uncertain. V lost 5 bases and J lost 2, with 12 bases in between. The CDR3 runs to 14 residues. Germline CDR1 SEHNR, CDR2 FQNEAQ (reference sequence). CDR3 sequence: CASSPAPYQETQYF. The CDR3 DNA reads TGTGCCAGCAGCCCAGCCCCCTATCAAGAGACCCAGTACTTC.

The V call is TRBV29-1, the J call TRBJ2-1; D possibly corresponds to TRBD1 (6 bases). V was clipped by 5 bases and J by 6 bases, with 23 bases between them. The CDR3 runs 16 residues. The germline V gene has CDR1 SQVTM and CDR2 ANQGSEA. CDR3 sequence reads: CSVSGGKPFFGNEQFF. In DNA, the CDR3 is TGCAGCGTTTCTGGGGGCAAACCTTTTTTTGGCAATGAGCAGTTCTTC.

There are a few counts of this clonotype. The chain employs TRBV27 and TRBJ2-7, with 8 bases lining up with TRBD1. The length of the CDR3 is 15 residues. Germline CDR1 and CDR2: MNHEY and SMNVEV (reference sequence). J gave up 3 bases and V 5 bases, and 9 bases lay outside the gene matches. The CDR3 spells CASSLGQGPYYEQYF. The CDR3 DNA sequence: TGTGCCAGCAGTCTTGGACAGGGCCCCTACTACGAGCAGTACTTC.

The chain carries TRBV19 and TRBJ1-2; TRBD1 matches 7 bases. The CDR3 has 15 amino acids. The V segment lost 8 bases and the J segment 1 base; nucleotides outside the gene matches: 10. CDR1 is LNHDA, CDR2 SQIVND, per germline (reference sequence). The CDR3 sequence: CASSEGQRLNYGYTF. The CDR3 DNA reads as TGTGCCAGTTCCGAGGGACAGAGACTTAACTATGGCTACACCTTC.

This clonotype has a count of ten or more. V is TRBV20-1 and J is TRBJ1-4; D perhaps matches TRBD1 (5 bases). This CDR3 is 13 amino acids long. With 4 bases removed from V and 10 bases from J, the gap between germline ends came to 16 bases. Germline-derived CDR1 and CDR2 are DFQATT and SNEGSKA (reference sequence). CDR3 in amino acids: CSAKGARMGKLFF. The CDR3 coding sequence is TGCAGTGCTAAAGGGGCCCGCATGGGAAAACTGTTTTTT.